This paragraph covers one T cell receptor (beta chain) sequence. Its antigen is currently unknown. These data belong to a study of vaccination and CD4 T cells after COVID-19. With 0 bases removed from V and 3 bases from J, the gap between germline ends came to 15 bases. CDR3 length equals 16 residues. Germline-derived CDR1 and CDR2 are DFQATT and SNEGSKA (reference sequence). Treatment: approximately 9-day PBMC culture with coronavirus spike peptide pools or control peptides (ViraFEST assay). The Oncomine TCR Beta short-read assay generated sequence data from the DNA of cultured CD4+ T cells. From the PCR reads, TCRdb called clonotypes with MiXCR, one entry per CDR3 protein. Counted here are about 20,000 distinct CDR3 sequences, around 45% occurring once; the ten biggest clones make up around 3%.

This sequence originates from a human donor who had recovered from COVID-19. V usage is TRBV20-1 and J usage is TRBJ2-1, with D possibly matching TRBD2 (6 bases). The sequenced sample was CD4+ T cells from blood, cultured in vitro, obtained after SARS-CoV-2 vaccination. CDR3 protein: CSARDRVGSVYNEQFF. The CDR3 bases are TGCAGTGCTAGAGATCGGGTCGGGAGTGTCTACAATGAGCAGTTCTTC.